This note documents a single T cell receptor beta chain sequence. The CDR3 runs to 16 residues. Between the trimmed V and J ends, which lost 2 bases and 6 bases, there was a span of 17 bases. The germline V gene encodes CDR1 SGHTA and CDR2 FQGNSA. The data stem from a study of T cells in Graves' hyperthyroidism and ophthalmopathy. With a duration under 2 months, the hyperthyroidism was newly diagnosed in patients aged 18 to 65. Authors of the study amplified TCR beta CDR3 regions from RNA transcripts. First-round RT-PCR with HTBI primers amplified the TCR CDR3 region. From the multiplex PCR reads, TCRdb called clonotypes with MiXCR, one entry per CDR3 protein. The table includes hundreds of thousands of distinct CDR3 sequences, 18% detected once.

V gene TRBV7-2 combines with J gene TRBJ2-1, with a weak D call TRBD1 (5 bases). This clonotype was obtained from a woman between 50 and 59 years old with Graves' hyperthyroidism that later progressed to Graves' ophthalmopathy. The sample consisted of blood. The CDR3 DNA sequence: TGTGCCAGCAGCTTACAGGCCCTAGGGGCCGCCAATGAGCAGTTCTTC. Translated: CASSLQALGAANEQFF.